This T cell receptor (beta chain) was retrieved from a study of long-term antiretroviral therapy in people with HIV. The assay used was immunoSEQ (version v3.0), run at survey level. Each sample had sequencing targeting about 40,000-55,000 T-cell genomes. Some clones are missing from TCRdb's copy, which holds only in-frame ones; the method was immunoSEQ multiplex PCR. The sample records 9,000 to 15,000 clones, 79% being singletons. There were roughly 0.9-11 million cryopreserved PBMC in the samples before DNA extraction. The CDR3 covers 17 residues. The V end lost 3 bases, the J end lost 10 bases, and 25 bases lay between the germline ends. Germline CDR1 is LNHDA and CDR2 is SQIVND (reference sequence).

The receptor was derived from a woman aged 40 to 50 with HIV. The chain has TRBV19 and TRBJ1-5; possibly TRBD1 for D (5 bases). The sample was unsorted PBMCs, taken 0.8 years before starting antiretroviral therapy. The DNA for the CDR3 is TGTGCCAGTAGTATTGGAGGTTGGGAGGGGAGGGCCATCCCCCAGCATTTT. This encodes CASSIGGWEGRAIPQHF.